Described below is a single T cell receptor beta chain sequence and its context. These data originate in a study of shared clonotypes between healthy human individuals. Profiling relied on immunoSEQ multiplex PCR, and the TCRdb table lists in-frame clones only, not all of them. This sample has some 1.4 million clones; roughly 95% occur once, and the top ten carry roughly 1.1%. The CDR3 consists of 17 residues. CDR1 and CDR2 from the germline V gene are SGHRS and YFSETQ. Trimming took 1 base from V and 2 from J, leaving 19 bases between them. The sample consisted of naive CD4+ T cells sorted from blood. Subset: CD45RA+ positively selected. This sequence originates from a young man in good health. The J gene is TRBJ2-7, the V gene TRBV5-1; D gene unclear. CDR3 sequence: CASSLIGRGLSTYEQYF. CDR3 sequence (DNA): TGCGCCAGCAGCTTGATAGGTCGTGGGTTGTCGACCTACGAGCAGTACTTC.